The clone carrying this TCR beta chain was observed a few times. The sample originates from a study of HIV-infected patients and healthy controls. Around 450 ng RNA was reverse transcribed with alpha and beta constant-region primers. Each of the alpha and beta chains got its own library through chain-specific third strand synthesis with indices. TCRdb reprocessed the 5' RACE reads with MiXCR, giving one entry per CDR3 protein. The table records more than 3,000 distinct CDR3 sequences, around 30% of them present only once. Antiretroviral therapy had run roughly three months, about 14 weeks, before follow-up blood collection. No cell fractionation was done, so the repertoire covers all unsorted peripheral blood T cells. Sample: blood, taken during antiretroviral therapy. The clonotype was recovered from an adult with HIV infection.

This CDR3 reads CASSPRGGSSYNEQFF. CDR3 in DNA: TGTGCCAGCTCTCCCCGGGGCGGGAGCTCCTACAATGAGCAGTTCTTC. J is TRBJ2-1 and V is TRBV7-9, with 7 positions matching TRBD2. The CDR3 consists of 16 residues. V shed 8 bases and J 0 bases; nucleotides not matched to a gene: 10. Germline V gene lookup returns CDR1 SEHNR and CDR2 FQNEAQ (reference sequence).